These 24 T cell receptor beta chains share one sample of origin, sequenced in a study of response to subunit inactivated influenza vaccine. Each CDR3 protein is one row after TCRdb ran MiXCR on the RT-PCR reads. The sample consists of about 540,000 distinct CDR3 sequences, under 30% of them appearing once. These data were likewise used in another study, on T cells expressing NK-cell markers. That work contributes: TCR beta libraries carry UMIs added by 5'RACE template switching.

This sample comprised CD4+ T cells sorted from PBMCs, obtained 11 to 12 days after vaccination. These receptors were obtained from a man aged 50 to 59 who received an inactivated influenza vaccine.

In its sample, this clonotype was seen many times. The chain carries TRBV7-6 and TRBJ2-7; 10 positions agree with TRBD2. There are 14 residues in the CDR3. Germline V gene sequence: CDR1 SGHVS, CDR2 FNYEAQ. V was pared by 7 bases and J by 2 bases, with 5 bases of the junction left unmatched. CDR3 sequence: CASTKLAGPYEQYF. The CDR3 DNA follows: TGTGCCAGCACCAAACTAGCGGGGCCCTACGAGCAGTACTTC.

This clonotype has a handful of counts. The chain has TRBV12-3 or TRBV12-4 and TRBJ2-3; the D gene is possibly TRBD2 (6 bases). V was cut by 3 bases and J by 4 bases, with 11 bases left in between. The CDR3 is 14 residues long. The CDR3 sequence is CASSFRGWADTQYF. The CDR3 DNA is TGTGCCAGCAGTTTTCGGGGGTGGGCAGATACGCAGTATTTT.

The chain couples TRBV29-1 to TRBJ1-1; D is undetermined. This CDR3 is built from 12 residues. Trimming removed 5 bases from V and 0 bases from J, with 7 bases in between. Germline values: CDR1 SQVTM, CDR2 ANQGSEA. The CDR3: CSVRDLNTEAFF. CDR3 bases: TGCAGCGTTAGGGATTTGAACACTGAAGCTTTCTTT. The whole variable domain, remainder taken from reference TRBV29-1 and TRBJ1-1, is SAVISQKPSRDICQRGTSLTIQCQVDSQVTMMFWYRQQPGQSLTLIATANQGSEATYESGFVIDKFPISRPNLTFSTLTVSNMSPEDSSIYLCSVRDLNTEAFFGQGTRLTVV.

This clonotype has only a few counts. The chain recombines TRBV28 with TRBJ2-7; 10 positions match TRBD2. The trim removed 5 bases at V and 5 bases at J, leaving 9 bases unmatched. Germline V gene lookup returns CDR1 MDHEN and CDR2 SYDVKM. The CDR3 spans 15 residues. CDR3 nucleotide sequence: TGTGCCAGCAGTCCACCAGCGGGAGGGATCGACGAGCAGTACTTC. Protein product: CASSPPAGGIDEQYF.

This chain uses TRBV7-2 with TRBJ2-7; 11 nucleotides agree with TRBD2. The germline V gene has CDR1 SGHTA and CDR2 FQGNSA. This CDR3 comprises 14 residues. V lost 3 bases, J lost 4 bases, and 2 bases stayed unmatched. CDR3 amino acids: CASSFGLAGYEQYF. CDR3 DNA sequence: TGTGCCAGCAGCTTCGGACTAGCGGGTTACGAGCAGTACTTC. The full variable domain, with the rest looked up from reference TRBV7-2 and TRBJ2-7, is GAGVSQSPSNKVTEKGKDVELRCDPISGHTALYWYRQSLGQGLEFLIYFQGNSAPDKSGLPSDRFSAERTGGSVSTLTIQRTQQEDSAVYLCASSFGLAGYEQYFGPGTRLTVT.

The rearrangement uses TRBV30 and TRBJ2-2; TRBD1 is a possible D gene (5 bases). With 2 bases removed from V and 7 bases from J, the gap between germline ends came to 14 bases. The germline V gene has CDR1 GTSNPN and CDR2 SVGIG (reference sequence). The CDR3 loop spans 14 amino acids. CDR3 loop: CAWSPKTGYGELFF. The CDR3 DNA reads as TGTGCCTGGAGTCCTAAAACAGGATACGGGGAGCTGTTTTTT.

This clonotype was seen repeatedly, ten times or more. The chain is built from TRBV5-1 and TRBJ2-7; 11 nucleotides agree with TRBD2. The CDR3 consists of 14 residues. CDR1 is SGHRS, CDR2 YFSETQ, per germline. The V and J ends lost 4 bases and 4 bases, in that order; junction bases with no gene match: 4. CDR3: CASSRGTSGYEQYF. CDR3 nucleotide sequence: TGCGCCAGCAGCCGAGGGACTAGCGGATACGAGCAGTACTTC.

Only a few counts were recorded for this clonotype. J is TRBJ1-1 and V is TRBV12-3 or TRBV12-4; maybe TRBD1 (6 bases). CDR3 length equals 14 residues. Trimming shortened V by 6 bases and J by 1 base, and 12 bases separated the two germline ends. The CDR3 nucleotides read TGTGCCAGCAGAAGGACAGACCAGAACACTGAAGCTTTCTTT. The encoded protein is CASRRTDQNTEAFF.

This clonotype was seen more than once but under ten times. The V gene is TRBV7-6, the J gene TRBJ1-1, with D unresolved. Trimming took off 3 bases at V and 2 bases at J, with 7 bases between the two ends. The CDR3 consists of 13 residues. CDR1 is SGHVS, CDR2 FNYEAQ, per germline. CDR3 DNA: TGTGCCAGCAGCTTCTCTCCCAACACTGAAGCTTTCTTT. This gives the protein CASSFSPNTEAFF.

This clonotype was counted many times. This rearrangement joins TRBV29-1 to TRBJ1-2, with TRBD1 matching over 9 bases. CDR1 and CDR2 (germline): SQVTM, ANQGSEA. The junction had 5 bases not matched to a gene; V was cut back by 5 bases and J by 1 base. There are 14 residues in the CDR3. The CDR3 spells CSVPTGGGNYGYTF. The CDR3 DNA follows: TGCAGCGTTCCGACAGGGGGAGGTAACTATGGCTACACCTTC.

V is TRBV18 and J is TRBJ2-2, with 10 bases aligning to TRBD2. J lost 3 bases, V lost 2 bases, and 6 bases had no gene match. The CDR3 extends over 17 amino acids. Looked up from germline, CDR1 is KGHSH and CDR2 is LQKENI. Here the CDR3 reads CASSPRASGSYTGELFF. The CDR3, as DNA: TGTGCCAGCTCACCAAGGGCTAGCGGGAGTTACACCGGGGAGCTGTTTTTT.

This rearrangement joins TRBV6-2 or TRBV6-3 to TRBJ2-1; 10 bases match TRBD1. With V trimmed by 6 bases and J by 7 bases, 6 bases remained unmatched. Germline loops: CDR1 MNHEY, CDR2 SVGEGT. The length of the CDR3 is 14 residues. The CDR3 DNA is TGTGCCAGCAGGTCCGGGACAGGGGCAAATGAGCAGTTCTTC. This encodes CASRSGTGANEQFF.

The rearrangement uses TRBV5-1 and TRBJ1-5, with D tentatively TRBD1 (5 bases). The V end was cut by 4 bases, the J end by 0 bases, with 11 bases between. The CDR3 covers 15 residues. In germline, CDR1 is SGHRS, CDR2 YFSETQ. The CDR3 nucleotides read TGCGCCAGCAGCCCGGGGGATCTTAGCAATCAGCCCCAGCATTTT. Amino acid sequence: CASSPGDLSNQPQHF. Full variable domain (missing parts from reference TRBV5-1 and TRBJ1-5): KAGVTQTPRYLIKTRGQQVTLSCSPISGHRSVSWYQQTPGQGLQFLFEYFSETQRNKGNFPGRFSGRQFSNSRSEMNVSTLELGDSALYLCASSPGDLSNQPQHFGDGTRLSIL.

V usage is TRBV15 and J usage is TRBJ1-2; D gene uncertain. Germline V gene sequence: CDR1 LNHNV, CDR2 YYDKDF (reference sequence). The CDR3 totals 13 residues. V was cut by 0 bases and J by 8 bases, with 10 bases left in between. The CDR3 DNA follows: TGTGCCACCAGCAGAGATCGGGCAAGGGGCTACACCTTC. Amino acid sequence: CATSRDRARGYTF.

The sample holds a few counts of this clonotype. The gene calls are TRBV24-1 and TRBJ2-3, with D perhaps matching TRBD1 or TRBD2 (5 bases each). Looked up from germline, CDR1 is KGHDR and CDR2 is SFDVKD. CDR3 length: 13 residues. V was pared by 9 bases and J by 0 bases, with 9 bases between. DNA for the CDR3: TGTGCCACCGGGACGCCAAGCACAGATACGCAGTATTTT. Its translation: CATGTPSTDTQYF.

This clonotype was counted between two and nine times. CDR3 amino acids: CASSSRGDRVNYGYTF. The CDR3 DNA reads TGTGCCAGCAGCTCACGGGGGGACAGGGTGAACTATGGCTACACCTTC. V gene TRBV7-9 combines with J gene TRBJ1-2; TRBD1 aligns across 9 bases. The CDR3 has 16 residues. The germline V gene has CDR1 SEHNR and CDR2 FQNEAQ (reference sequence). V was clipped by 4 bases and J by 2 bases; unmatched bases: 8.

The chain is built from TRBV7-2 and TRBJ2-7; 7 nucleotides match TRBD1. The CDR3 contains 13 residues. Germline V lookup: CDR1 SGHTA, CDR2 FQGNSA. The junction had 4 bases not matched to a gene; V was cut back by 5 bases and J by 3 bases. The CDR3 sequence is CASSRQGNYEQYF. The CDR3 coding sequence is TGTGCCAGCAGCCGACAGGGTAACTACGAGCAGTACTTC.

The V call is TRBV7-9, the J call TRBJ2-5; D uncertain. Germline CDR1 is SEHNR and CDR2 is FQNEAQ (reference sequence). The CDR3 consists of 13 residues. V was pared by 5 bases and J by 5 bases, with 12 bases between. CDR3 sequence reads: CASSVTALETQYF. CDR3 in DNA: TGTGCCAGCAGCGTTACAGCGCTGGAGACCCAGTACTTC. Filled out from reference TRBV7-9 and TRBJ2-5, the complete variable domain reads DTGVSQNPRHKITKRGQNVTFRCDPISEHNRLYWYRQTLGQGPEFLTYFQNEAQLEKSRLLSDRFSAERPKGSFSTLEIQRTEQGDSAMYLCASSVTALETQYFGPGTRLLVL.

A single count supports this clonotype. The chain combines TRBV20-1 with TRBJ2-3; D might be TRBD2 (7 bases). Between the trimmed V and J ends, which lost 1 base and 0 bases, there was a span of 26 bases. From germline, CDR1 is DFQATT and CDR2 SNEGSKA (reference sequence). The CDR3 extends over 20 amino acids. CDR3: CSARGGREGGNLLSTDTQYF. The CDR3 DNA is TGCAGTGCTAGAGGAGGCAGGGAGGGGGGGAATTTACTTAGCACAGATACGCAGTATTTT.

The V call is TRBV12-3 or TRBV12-4, the J call TRBJ2-1, with 8 bases matching TRBD1. This CDR3 is built from 15 residues. Trimming at V came to 6 bases and at J to 2 bases, leaving 6 bases not matched to a gene. The CDR3 DNA reads TGTGCCAGCAGCCGACAGGGGCCTACCTACAATGAGCAGTTCTTC. This codes for CASSRQGPTYNEQFF.

The chain couples TRBV7-9 to TRBJ2-1; tentative D call: TRBD2 (5 bases). V gave up 8 bases and J gave up 5 bases, with 16 bases separating them. This CDR3 comprises 14 residues. Per the germline V gene, CDR1 is SEHNR and CDR2 is FQNEAQ (reference sequence). CDR3 bases: TGTGCCAGCTGCCCCCCCTTCGGGAACAATGAGCAGTTCTTC. Amino acid sequence: CASCPPFGNNEQFF.

The chain couples TRBV4-2 to TRBJ1-2; D not resolved. CDR1 and CDR2 (germline): LGHNA, YNFKEQ. CDR3 length: 15 amino acids. V was shortened by 0 bases and J by 2 bases, with 10 bases between the two germline ends. DNA of the CDR3: TGTGCCAGCAGCCAAGATCGTGGAGGAAACTATGGCTACACCTTC. This codes for CASSQDRGGNYGYTF.

The chain carries TRBV11-2 and TRBJ2-3, with 9 bases fitting TRBD2. The V segment lost 6 bases and the J segment 5 bases; nucleotides outside the gene matches: 6. Germline V gene sequence: CDR1 SGHAT, CDR2 FQNNGV. CDR3 length equals 14 residues. For the CDR3, the DNA is TGTGCCAGCAGTAATAGCGGGGGTTTAGATACGCAGTATTTT. Amino acid sequence: CASSNSGGLDTQYF.

This clonotype has just a few counts. This chain joins TRBV6-1 and TRBJ2-7; D is ambiguous. This CDR3 has 12 amino acids. V lost 6 bases to trimming and J lost 2 bases, with 8 bases between them. Germline CDR1 is MNHNS and CDR2 is SASEGT. CDR3 sequence: CASSGTPYEQYF. The CDR3 DNA reads as TGTGCCAGCAGCGGAACCCCCTACGAGCAGTACTTC.